This entry lists 16 T cell receptor beta chains sequenced from one sample in a study of identical twins. TCRdb passed the 5' RACE reads through MiXCR, listing each CDR3 protein once. The repertoire holds some 440,000 distinct CDR3 sequences, with 20% to 25% as singletons. In addition, the sample was reused for a study of T cells expressing NK-cell markers.

The sequenced material came from CD4+ T cells sorted from blood. These receptor sequences come from a woman in her late teens or twenties in good health.

This chain connects TRBV10-3 to TRBJ2-7, with 9 bases fitting TRBD1. The CDR3 has 13 residues. Trimming cost V 10 bases and J 7 bases; bases outside gene matches: 11. Germline V gene data show CDR1 as ENHRY and CDR2 as SYGVKD. Here the CDR3 reads CASSGTGRGEQYF. The CDR3 DNA is TGTGCCAGTTCCGGGACAGGGAGAGGGGAGCAGTACTTC.

This clonotype was recorded many times. This chain connects TRBV12-3 or TRBV12-4 to TRBJ2-7; D assignment may be TRBD1 or TRBD2 (5 bases each). The CDR3 has 15 amino acids. V lost 6 bases and J 7 bases, leaving 22 bases between the germline ends. The CDR3 region has the DNA TGTGCCAGCAGGCCCACGGGACCCCCTCTGGGTGAGCAGTACTTC. Amino acid sequence: CASRPTGPPLGEQYF.

This clonotype was recorded a few times. This rearrangement joins TRBV12-3 or TRBV12-4 to TRBJ2-5; the D gene could be TRBD1 or TRBD2 (5 bases each). The CDR3 is 14 residues long. Trimming took 3 bases from V and 7 from J, leaving 15 bases between them. Written as DNA, the CDR3 is TGTGCCAGCAGTTTGGGACCTCGAGCAGCGACCCAGTACTTC. Protein sequence: CASSLGPRAATQYF.

There are many counts of this clonotype. The chain recombines TRBV20-1 with TRBJ2-3; D not resolved. Germline lookup yields CDR1 DFQATT and CDR2 SNEGSKA (reference sequence). The germline V and J ends were trimmed by 3 bases and 2 bases, with 12 bases remaining between them. This CDR3 spans 14 amino acids. This CDR3 is CSASGSDSTDTQYF. As DNA, the CDR3 is TGCAGTGCTAGTGGCTCCGACTCCACAGATACGCAGTATTTT.

This clonotype was observed at least ten times. The chain has TRBV29-1 and TRBJ2-1; maybe TRBD1 (6 bases). V gave up 0 bases and J gave up 9 bases, with 24 bases separating them. The CDR3 loop spans 17 amino acids. From germline, CDR1 is SQVTM and CDR2 ANQGSEA. The CDR3 DNA reads TGCAGCGTTGAAGATAGCAGTGATGCAGGGGAACTAAGTGAGCAGTTCTTC. Its protein is CSVEDSSDAGELSEQFF.

The V call is TRBV20-1, the J call TRBJ2-2; 10 bases agree with TRBD1. The junction had 14 bases not matched to a gene; V was cut back by 6 bases and J by 4 bases. The CDR3 is 17 amino acids. Germline V gene sequence: CDR1 DFQATT, CDR2 SNEGSKA (reference sequence). The CDR3 bases are TGCAGTGCCAATAATGCTGACAGGGGGCTGAGCACCGGGGAGCTGTTTTTT. Translating gives CSANNADRGLSTGELFF.

This clonotype was picked up a small number of times. The rearrangement links TRBV27 to TRBJ1-2; D is unclear. The CDR3 has 13 amino acids. Between the trimmed V and J ends, which lost 7 bases and 4 bases, there was a span of 13 bases. Looked up from germline, CDR1 is MNHEY and CDR2 is SMNVEV (reference sequence). Here the CDR3 reads CASKSGSSYGYTF. CDR3 sequence (DNA): TGTGCCAGCAAGAGCGGGAGTTCCTATGGCTACACCTTC.

The gene calls are TRBV6-5 and TRBJ2-7; the match to TRBD1 covers 8 bases. In germline, CDR1 is MNHEY, CDR2 SVGAGI. The CDR3 has 12 amino acids. The J segment lost 2 bases and the V segment lost 8 bases, leaving 2 bases of the junction unmatched. The chain's CDR3 is CASQTGAYEQYF. For the CDR3, the DNA is TGTGCCAGCCAGACAGGGGCCTACGAGCAGTACTTC.

V and J are TRBV7-2 and TRBJ2-3; 12 positions agree with TRBD2. The CDR3 consists of 16 residues. V lost 3 bases and J lost 6; bases outside the gene matches: 7. The germline gives CDR1 SGHTA, CDR2 FQGNSA. The CDR3: CASSLATSGSFDTQYF. The CDR3 DNA sequence: TGTGCCAGCAGCTTGGCGACTAGCGGGAGTTTTGATACGCAGTATTTT.

This clonotype was counted a few times. This rearrangement joins TRBV6-1 to TRBJ2-2; 10 bases map to TRBD1. CDR1 MNHNS and CDR2 SASEGT come from the germline V gene. The CDR3 is 15 amino acids. The junction had 9 bases not matched to a gene; V was cut back by 8 bases and J by 6 bases. CDR3 region: CASGGDRGPSGELFF. DNA of the CDR3: TGTGCCAGCGGGGGGGACAGGGGTCCGTCCGGGGAGCTGTTTTTT.

This clonotype was seen a few times. V usage is TRBV12-3 or TRBV12-4 and J usage is TRBJ1-1, with 12 bases matching TRBD1. V gave up 6 bases and J gave up 3 bases; unmatched junction bases: 5. The CDR3 sequence is 15 residues long. In DNA form, the CDR3 reads TGTGCCAGCAGCCCGGGACAGGGGGCAGACACTGAAGCTTTCTTT. It is translated as CASSPGQGADTEAFF.

In its sample, this clonotype was seen a few times. This chain joins TRBV7-2 and TRBJ2-7; 8 bases fit TRBD2. This CDR3 has 14 amino acids. V lost 3 bases to trimming and J lost 5 bases; unmatched junction nucleotides: 6. Germline V gene sequence: CDR1 SGHTA, CDR2 FQGNSA. In nucleotides, the CDR3 is TGTGCCAGCAGCTTTAGCGGGAAGTCACACGAGCAGTACTTC. It translates to CASSFSGKSHEQYF.

In its sample, this clonotype was seen once. The chain employs TRBV20-1 and TRBJ2-1; D may be TRBD2 (5 bases). Trimming took off 4 bases at V and 8 bases at J, with 12 bases between the two ends. The CDR3 is 12 residues long. The germline gives CDR1 DFQATT, CDR2 SNEGSKA (reference sequence). The CDR3 loop reads CSATRRHDEQFF. The CDR3 nucleotides are TGCAGTGCTACGAGGAGGCACGATGAGCAGTTCTTC.

The rearrangement links TRBV5-1 to TRBJ2-7; unclear D gene. Trimming removed 5 bases at V and 1 base at J, with 10 bases between. The CDR3 has 13 residues. Germline assignment: CDR1 SGHRS and CDR2 YFSETQ. CDR3: CASRIPPSYEQYF. CDR3 DNA: TGCGCCAGCAGGATTCCACCGTCCTACGAGCAGTACTTC. Full variable domain (rest looked up from reference TRBV5-1 and TRBJ2-7): KAGVTQTPRYLIKTRGQQVTLSCSPISGHRSVSWYQQTPGQGLQFLFEYFSETQRNKGNFPGRFSGRQFSNSRSEMNVSTLELGDSALYLCASRIPPSYEQYFGPGTRLTVT.

This clonotype was picked up many times. The chain joins TRBV5-1 to TRBJ2-6; TRBD2 matches at 7 bases. This CDR3 contains 15 residues. J gave up 0 bases and V 6 bases, and 3 bases lay outside the gene matches. Germline V gene sequence: CDR1 SGHRS, CDR2 YFSETQ. DNA of the CDR3: TGCGCCAGCACAGCGGGATTCTCTGGGGCCAACGTCCTGACTTTC. Its protein product is CASTAGFSGANVLTF. The entire variable domain, with the rest obtained from reference TRBV5-1 and TRBJ2-6, is as follows: KAGVTQTPRYLIKTRGQQVTLSCSPISGHRSVSWYQQTPGQGLQFLFEYFSETQRNKGNFPGRFSGRQFSNSRSEMNVSTLELGDSALYLCASTAGFSGANVLTFGAGSRLTVL.

This clonotype showed up just a few times. The chain uses TRBV12-3 or TRBV12-4 and TRBJ2-3, with D uncertain. The germline V and J ends were trimmed by 6 bases and 5 bases, with 6 bases remaining between them. The CDR3 consists of 11 residues. CDR3: CASSWEDTQYF. In nucleotides, the CDR3 is TGTGCCAGCAGCTGGGAAGATACGCAGTATTTT.